The 6 T cell receptor beta chains below were found in one sample sequenced in a study of blood T cell repertoires in COVID-19. Some clones are missing from TCRdb's copy, which holds only in-frame ones; the method was immunoSEQ multiplex PCR. The data show about 240,000 clones, around 88% seen once. Sequenced input: PBMCs or T cells enriched from blood (not recorded which). Receptors were obtained from a woman between 35 and 50 years old with acute COVID-19.

The chain joins TRBV4-1 to TRBJ2-3; 10 bases map to TRBD2. Germline CDR1 and CDR2: MGHRA and YSYEKL. CDR3 length equals 16 residues. The V segment lost 0 bases and the J segment 4 bases; nucleotides outside the gene matches: 4. The chain's CDR3 is CASSQDSSGRSDTQYF. Here the CDR3 DNA reads TGCGCCAGCAGCCAAGATTCTAGCGGGAGATCAGATACGCAGTATTTT.

The chain is built from TRBV13 and TRBJ1-2; TRBD1 might be the D (6 bases). The CDR3 runs 13 residues. Looked up from germline, CDR1 is PRHDT and CDR2 is FYEKMQ (reference sequence). Between the trimmed V and J ends, which lost 0 bases and 4 bases, there was a span of 6 bases. Here the CDR3 reads CASSLGGGYGYTF. In DNA form, the CDR3 reads TGTGCCAGCAGCTTAGGAGGGGGCTATGGCTACACCTTC. The full variable domain, in which reference TRBV13 and TRBJ1-2 provide the parts outside the CDR3, is AAGVIQSPRHLIKEKRETATLKCYPIPRHDTVYWYQQGPGQDPQFLISFYEKMQSDKGSIPDRFSAQQFSDYHSELNMSSLELGDSALYFCASSLGGGYGYTFGSGTRLTVV.

J is TRBJ1-4 and V is TRBV15, with D possibly being TRBD1 (5 bases). V dropped 0 bases and J dropped 5 bases, with 13 bases sitting between them. The germline V gene encodes CDR1 LNHNV and CDR2 YYDKDF (reference sequence). The CDR3 is 16 residues long. The CDR3 DNA sequence: TGTGCCACCAGCAGAGATTTCAGGACACAGAATGAAAAACTGTTTTTT. Its protein product is CATSRDFRTQNEKLFF.

The V gene is TRBV6-6, the J gene TRBJ2-3; the D gene is possibly TRBD2 (5 bases). The CDR3 is 17 amino acids. The germline CDR1 and CDR2 sequences are MNHNY and SVGAGI (reference sequence). V gave up 5 bases and J gave up 4 bases, with 22 bases separating them. The CDR3 DNA follows: TGTGCCAGCAGTCAGAGTAGCGTTCATCTCGATTCAGATACGCAGTATTTT. This gives the protein CASSQSSVHLDSDTQYF.

V usage is TRBV6-5 and J usage is TRBJ1-1, with TRBD1 matching over 8 bases. This CDR3 contains 13 residues. V lost 6 bases and J lost 5; bases outside the gene matches: 5. The germline V gene has CDR1 MNHEY and CDR2 SVGAGI. The DNA for the CDR3 is TGTGCCAGCAGGGGGACAGGCTGGACTGAAGCTTTCTTT. This sequence encodes CASRGTGWTEAFF.

The chain links TRBV27 to TRBJ2-5, with TRBD2 matching 12 bases. This CDR3 comprises 17 residues. Germline lookup yields CDR1 MNHEY and CDR2 SMNVEV (reference sequence). The trim removed 7 bases at V and 7 bases at J, leaving 16 bases unmatched. For the CDR3, the DNA is TGTGCCAGCATCGGGGCGGCTAGCGGGAGGGCCTTATGGACCCAGTACTTC. Its translation: CASIGAASGRALWTQYF.